This TCR beta chain was identified in a study of T cell responses to AZD1222 COVID-19 vaccine. Here immunoSEQ multiplex PCR was the method, and the copy in TCRdb shows in-frame clones only, minus some. The data contain about 140,000 clones, roughly 90% of them singletons. V lost 1 base, J lost 2 bases, and 11 bases lay in between. The CDR3 spans 15 residues. Looked up from germline, CDR1 is MDHEN and CDR2 is SYDVKM. This sequence was found in an adult in good health. Source: peripheral blood, taken on day 0 of AZD1222 vaccination. This rearrangement joins TRBV28 to TRBJ1-1; D is undetermined. The CDR3 reads CASSLFQTPNTEAFF. The DNA for the CDR3 is TGTGCCAGCAGTTTATTCCAGACACCCAACACTGAAGCTTTCTTT. The variable domain in full, completed from reference TRBV28 and TRBJ1-1, reads DVKVTQSSRYLVKRTGEKVFLECVQDMDHENMFWYRQDPGLGLRLIYFSYDVKMKEKGDIPEGYSVSREKKERFSLILESASTNQTSMYLCASSLFQTPNTEAFFGQGTRLTVV.